These 28 T cell receptor beta chains were all obtained from the same sample, sequenced in a study of identical twins. TCRdb independently ran MiXCR on the 5' RACE reads; one entry per CDR3 protein. In the table there are 500,000 or so distinct CDR3 sequences, approximately 15% of which are singletons. Another study also made use of these data, one on yellow fever vaccine responses in identical twins.

Sequencing used CD4+ T cells sorted from blood. Receptors were obtained from a woman aged 18-29 years in good health.

This clonotype was counted only a few times. The chain has TRBV20-1 and TRBJ2-1, with TRBD2 identical over 8 bases. Germline V gene lookup returns CDR1 DFQATT and CDR2 SNEGSKA (reference sequence). The V and J ends lost 5 bases and 9 bases, in that order; junction bases with no gene match: 9. The CDR3 has 13 residues. CDR3: CSAPGTSFVEQFF. The DNA for the CDR3 is TGCAGTGCTCCCGGGACTAGTTTTGTTGAGCAGTTCTTC.

The DNA of the CDR3 is TGTGCCAGCAGCCCCGGGCTAGCTTGCGAGCAGTTCTTC. Its protein product is CASSPGLACEQFF. The genes are TRBV5-5 and TRBJ2-1, with D possibly being TRBD2 (5 bases). The germline CDR1 and CDR2 sequences are SGHKS and YYEKEE (reference sequence). Trimming shortened V by 4 bases and J by 10 bases, and 15 bases separated the two germline ends. CDR3 length equals 13 residues.

This chain links TRBV20-1 with TRBJ2-1; 12 bases match TRBD2. CDR1 and CDR2 from the germline V gene are DFQATT and SNEGSKA (reference sequence). The CDR3 contains 17 residues. After removal of 3 bases from V and 5 bases from J, the junction contained 11 bases not matched to a gene. The CDR3 is CSASLGRGLAGNNEQFF. In DNA, the CDR3 is TGCAGTGCTAGTTTAGGTCGTGGACTAGCGGGAAACAATGAGCAGTTCTTC.

This clonotype occurred a few times. This chain joins TRBV18 and TRBJ2-1; 11 bases fit TRBD2. Unmatched junction bases numbered 12, after V lost 3 bases and J lost 14 bases. The CDR3 loop spans 15 amino acids. Germline CDR1 is KGHSH and CDR2 is LQKENI. As DNA, the CDR3 is TGTGCCAGCTCACCCCCGGGACTAGCGGATCTTCGGGAGTTCTTC. Residues: CASSPPGLADLREFF.

This clonotype was recorded many times. This sequence joins TRBV12-3 or TRBV12-4 and TRBJ2-3, with 11 bases identical to TRBD2. J lost 5 bases, V lost 1 base, and 5 bases had no gene match. The CDR3 sequence is 16 residues long. The CDR3 DNA sequence: TGTGCCAGCAGTTTAGGACTAGCGGGAAGTGTAGATACGCAGTATTTT. Its protein is CASSLGLAGSVDTQYF.

The rearrangement uses TRBV6-5 and TRBJ2-1, with no clear D. The CDR3 length is 13 residues. Trimming stripped 0 bases from V and 4 bases from J, with 4 bases between. Looked up from germline, CDR1 is MNHEY and CDR2 is SVGAGI. This CDR3 reads CASSYSGYNEQFF. Written as DNA, the CDR3 is TGTGCCAGCAGTTACTCAGGGTACAATGAGCAGTTCTTC.

V gene TRBV4-1 combines with J gene TRBJ2-7; possibly TRBD1 for D (7 bases). The length of the CDR3 is 17 residues. Germline loops: CDR1 MGHRA, CDR2 YSYEKL. Trimming left V 0 bases short and J 1 base short, with 16 bases between. The CDR3: CASSQEGRRGRSYEQYF. The CDR3 nucleotides read TGCGCCAGCAGCCAAGAAGGGCGGAGGGGGCGTTCCTACGAGCAGTACTTC.

This clonotype was counted between two and nine times. The chain employs TRBV20-1 and TRBJ2-5, with D perhaps matching TRBD2 (6 bases). CDR1 and CDR2 (germline): DFQATT, SNEGSKA (reference sequence). This CDR3 has 12 residues. CDR3 DNA sequence: TGCAGCCCCCGCGGGAAGGCGGAGACCCAGTACTTC. This gives the protein CSPRGKAETQYF.

This clonotype was seen only a few times. The chain joins TRBV10-3 to TRBJ2-7; D may be TRBD1 (6 bases). The V end was cut by 4 bases, the J end by 2 bases, with 12 bases between. The CDR3 extends over 14 amino acids. CDR1 and CDR2 from the germline V gene are ENHRY and SYGVKD. CDR3 nucleotides: TGTGCCATCAGTGTGGGCAGGGGAACCTACGAGCAGTACTTC. Its protein product is CAISVGRGTYEQYF.

This rearrangement joins TRBV19 to TRBJ2-1; TRBD2 matches 12 bases. Germline V gene sequence: CDR1 LNHDA, CDR2 SQIVND (reference sequence). Unmatched junction bases numbered 19, after V lost 7 bases and J lost 9 bases. This CDR3 is built from 18 residues. In nucleotides, the CDR3 is TGTGCCAGTATGGGACTAGCGGGTCCGCTAAATCAGGTCGGTGAGCAGTTCTTC. Its translation is CASMGLAGPLNQVGEQFF.

The chain carries TRBV9 and TRBJ2-7, with D hard to call. V shed 0 bases and J shed 3 bases, with 7 bases lying between them. The CDR3 runs to 13 residues. Per germline, CDR1 SGDLS and CDR2 YYNGEE. The CDR3 DNA follows: TGTGCCAGCAGCGTAGCGGACGTCTACGAGCAGTACTTC. Translated: CASSVADVYEQYF.

This clonotype turned up a few times. V usage is TRBV29-1 and J usage is TRBJ1-1; tentatively, D is TRBD1 (5 bases). V dropped 3 bases and J dropped 0 bases, with 17 bases sitting between them. The CDR3 extends over 16 amino acids. Germline V gene sequence: CDR1 SQVTM, CDR2 ANQGSEA. CDR3 sequence: CSVDQGSVGLNTEAFF. CDR3 nucleotides: TGCAGCGTTGACCAGGGATCGGTGGGGCTGAACACTGAAGCTTTCTTT.

A few counts support this clonotype. The V gene is TRBV3-1, the J gene TRBJ2-4; TRBD1 or TRBD2 may be the D gene (7 bases each). The length of the CDR3 is 16 residues. Germline CDR1 is LGHDT and CDR2 is YNNKEL (reference sequence). Trimming left V 1 base short and J 7 bases short, with 17 bases between. CDR3 in amino acids: CASSQGGGGAGNIQYF. CDR3 DNA: TGTGCCAGCAGCCAAGGGGGAGGGGGCGCAGGGAACATTCAGTACTTC.

This clonotype turned up a few times. The CDR3 region is CASSGVGSGNTIYF. CDR3 DNA: TGTGCCAGCAGCGGAGTTGGCTCTGGAAACACCATATATTTT. This rearrangement joins TRBV2 to TRBJ1-3; D not resolved. Germline values: CDR1 SNHLY, CDR2 FYNNEI. V was trimmed by 6 bases and J by 0 bases, leaving 9 bases between them. The CDR3 runs to 14 residues. The full variable domain, in which reference TRBV2 and TRBJ1-3 provide the parts outside the CDR3, is EPEVTQTPSHQVTQMGQEVILRCVPISNHLYFYWYRQILGQKVEFLVSFYNNEISEKSEIFDDQFSVERPDGSNFTLKIRSTKLEDSAMYFCASSGVGSGNTIYFGEGSWLTVV.

This chain uses TRBV5-1 with TRBJ2-3; the match to TRBD2 covers 9 bases. This CDR3 has 18 amino acids. The J segment lost 4 bases and the V segment lost 0 bases, leaving 12 bases of the junction unmatched. Germline V gives CDR1 SGHRS, CDR2 YFSETQ. The CDR3 DNA reads TGCGCCAGCAGCTTGGAGCCCCCGGGCGGGGGGGCCGCAGATACGCAGTATTTT. This gives the protein CASSLEPPGGGAADTQYF.

This clonotype has only a few counts. The V gene is TRBV6-1, the J gene TRBJ2-5; TRBD2 agrees at 10 bases. J lost 5 bases, V lost 3 bases, and 9 bases had no gene match. Germline V gene lookup returns CDR1 MNHNS and CDR2 SASEGT. There are 16 residues in the CDR3. In nucleotides, the CDR3 is TGTGCCAGCAGTGAGGGTTCTAGCGGGAGAGTGGAGACCCAGTACTTC. It codes for CASSEGSSGRVETQYF.

In its sample, this clonotype was seen a few times. The V gene is TRBV29-1, the J gene TRBJ1-1; D is unresolved. The CDR3 extends over 13 amino acids. Looked up from germline, CDR1 is SQVTM and CDR2 is ANQGSEA. Trimming removed 1 base from V and 1 base from J, with 7 bases in between. In DNA, the CDR3 is TGCAGCGTTGAAGTGGGCGGGAACACTGAAGCTTTCTTT. As protein: CSVEVGGNTEAFF.

This clonotype appeared many times. The J gene is TRBJ2-5, the V gene TRBV29-1; 9 positions agree with TRBD1. The CDR3 consists of 14 residues. Germline CDR1 is SQVTM and CDR2 is ANQGSEA. Trimming took 7 bases from V and 1 from J; bases not matched to a gene: 7. The CDR3 DNA reads as TGCAGCGGAGGGGGACAGGGAGGCCAAGAGACCCAGTACTTC. Residues: CSGGGQGGQETQYF.

Only a few counts were recorded for this clonotype. The J gene is TRBJ2-5, the V gene TRBV7-8; D might be TRBD1 (6 bases). CDR1 is SGHVS, CDR2 FQNEAQ, per germline. Between the trimmed V and J ends, which lost 1 base and 3 bases, there was a span of 9 bases. The CDR3 length is 14 residues. This chain's CDR3 is CASSLGNREETQYF. CDR3 sequence (DNA): TGTGCCAGCAGCTTAGGGAACAGGGAAGAGACCCAGTACTTC.

The chain has TRBV7-3 and TRBJ2-7; weak D call: TRBD1 (7 bases). The germline V and J ends were trimmed by 6 bases and 2 bases, with 20 bases remaining between them. CDR1 is SGHTA, CDR2 FQGTGA, per germline. The CDR3 is 16 residues long. The CDR3 loop reads CASSVNTGDSPYEQYF. CDR3 coding DNA: TGTGCCAGCAGTGTTAATACAGGGGACTCCCCCTACGAGCAGTACTTC.

This clonotype came up a few times. V and J are TRBV5-1 and TRBJ2-7; D unclear. With 1 base removed from V and 5 bases from J, the gap between germline ends came to 13 bases. Germline loops: CDR1 SGHRS, CDR2 YFSETQ. The CDR3 sequence is 14 residues long. The CDR3, as DNA: TGCGCCAGCAGCTTGATTTCTGGGAATCACGAGCAGTACTTC. Translated: CASSLISGNHEQYF.

This clonotype was counted between two and nine times. The rearrangement uses TRBV29-1 and TRBJ2-5, with D possibly being TRBD1 (6 bases). Germline V CDR1 and CDR2: SQVTM, ANQGSEA. The CDR3 is made up of 12 amino acids. The ends were cut back, 5 bases at V and 1 base at J, with 8 bases in the middle. The CDR3 nucleotides are TGCAGCGTTACAGGGTCCCAAGAGACCCAGTACTTC. Its protein product is CSVTGSQETQYF.

In this sample, this clonotype turned up a few times. The V gene is TRBV6-5, the J gene TRBJ2-1; maybe TRBD2 (5 bases). This CDR3 is built from 16 residues. V dropped 2 bases and J dropped 0 bases, with 11 bases sitting between them. Germline V gene lookup returns CDR1 MNHEY and CDR2 SVGAGI. CDR3 in amino acids: CASSYGSWVSYNEQFF. The CDR3 bases are TGTGCCAGCAGTTACGGGAGTTGGGTCTCCTACAATGAGCAGTTCTTC.

The chain uses TRBV3-1 and TRBJ2-7; the D is unclear. The CDR3 extends over 14 amino acids. CDR1 and CDR2 (germline): LGHDT, YNNKEL (reference sequence). With 11 bases removed from V and 4 bases from J, the gap between germline ends came to 21 bases. The chain's CDR3 is CASNESPQKYEQYF. The CDR3 DNA reads TGTGCCTCCAACGAATCACCCCAAAAATACGAGCAGTACTTC.

The chain links TRBV12-3 or TRBV12-4 to TRBJ2-4; D possibly matches TRBD1 or TRBD2 (6 bases each). The CDR3 sequence is 17 residues long. V dropped 3 bases and J dropped 3 bases, with 18 bases sitting between them. CDR3 sequence (DNA): TGTGCCAGCAGTTTCCTGAAAGGGGGGTTAGACAAAAACATTCAGTACTTC. It translates to CASSFLKGGLDKNIQYF.

This clonotype was observed a handful of times. CDR3 loop: CASSQRDSFMNTEAFF. The CDR3 nucleotides are TGTGCCAGCAGCCAACGGGACAGCTTCATGAACACTGAAGCTTTCTTT. This chain links TRBV4-2 with TRBJ1-1; 7 bases line up with TRBD1. Germline trimming cut 2 bases from V and 0 bases from J; bases unmatched to any gene: 6. This CDR3 is built from 16 residues. The germline CDR1 and CDR2 sequences are LGHNA and YNFKEQ.

This clonotype was recorded many times. The rearrangement links TRBV12-3 or TRBV12-4 to TRBJ2-1, with TRBD2 matching 12 bases. J lost 2 bases, V lost 5 bases, and 4 bases had no gene match. There are 16 residues in the CDR3. CDR3 nucleotide sequence: TGTGCCAGCAGTCTACTAGCGGGAGGTACCTACAATGAGCAGTTCTTC. Its translation is CASSLLAGGTYNEQFF.

Many counts were recorded for this clonotype. This chain links TRBV12-3 or TRBV12-4 with TRBJ2-3; possible D gene TRBD1, 5 bases. The CDR3 has 15 residues. Trimming pared 1 base from V and 2 bases from J, leaving 10 bases between. In DNA, the CDR3 is TGTGCCAGCAGTTTAGTAACGACAGCCACAGATACGCAGTATTTT. It encodes CASSLVTTATDTQYF.